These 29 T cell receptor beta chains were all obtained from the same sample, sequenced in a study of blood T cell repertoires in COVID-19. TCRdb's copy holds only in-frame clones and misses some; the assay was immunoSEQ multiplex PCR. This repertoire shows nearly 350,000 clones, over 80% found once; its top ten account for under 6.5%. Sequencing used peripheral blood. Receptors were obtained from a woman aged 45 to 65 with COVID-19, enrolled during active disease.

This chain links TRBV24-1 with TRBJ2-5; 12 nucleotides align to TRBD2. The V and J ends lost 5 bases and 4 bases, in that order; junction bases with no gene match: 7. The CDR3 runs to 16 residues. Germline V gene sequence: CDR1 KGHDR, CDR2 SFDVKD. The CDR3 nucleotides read TGTGCCACCAGTGGCCCTCCGGGACTAGCGGGAGAGACCCAGTACTTC. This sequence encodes CATSGPPGLAGETQYF.

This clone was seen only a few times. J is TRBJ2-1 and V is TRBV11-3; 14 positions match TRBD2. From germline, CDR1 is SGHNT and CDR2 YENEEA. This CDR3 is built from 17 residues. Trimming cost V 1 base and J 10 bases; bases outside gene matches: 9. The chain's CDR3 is CASSLGLAGGPDREQFF. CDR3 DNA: TGTGCCAGCAGCTTAGGACTAGCGGGAGGGCCCGATCGGGAGCAGTTCTTC. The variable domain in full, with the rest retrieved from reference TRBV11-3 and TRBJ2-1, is EAGVVQSPRYKIIEKKQPVAFWCNPISGHNTLYWYLQNLGQGPELLIRYENEEAVDDSQLPKDRFSAERLKGVDSTLKIQPAELGDSAVYLCASSLGLAGGPDREQFFGPGTRLTVL.

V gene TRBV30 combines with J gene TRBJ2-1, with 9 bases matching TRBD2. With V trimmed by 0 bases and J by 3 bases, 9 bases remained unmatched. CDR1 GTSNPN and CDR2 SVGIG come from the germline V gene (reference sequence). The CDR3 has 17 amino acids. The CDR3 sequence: CAWSVTRSGRIYNEQFF. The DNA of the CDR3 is TGTGCCTGGAGTGTAACGCGGAGCGGGAGGATCTACAATGAGCAGTTCTTC. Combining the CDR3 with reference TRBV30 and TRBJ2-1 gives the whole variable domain SQTIHQWPATLVQPVGSPLSLECTVEGTSNPNLYWYRQAAGRGLQLLFYSVGIGQISSEVPQNLSASRPQDRQFILSSKKLLLSDSGFYLCAWSVTRSGRIYNEQFFGPGTRLTVL.

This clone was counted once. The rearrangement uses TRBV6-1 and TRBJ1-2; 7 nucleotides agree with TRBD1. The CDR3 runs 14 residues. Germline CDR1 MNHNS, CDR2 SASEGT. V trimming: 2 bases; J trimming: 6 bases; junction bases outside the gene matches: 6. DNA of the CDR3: TGTGCCAGCAGTGAATCGTGGGACAGAGATGGCTACACCTTC. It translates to CASSESWDRDGYTF.

CDR3 coding DNA: TGCGCCAGCAGCTCCCTGGGAGGGACAAAGAGAGCGCAGTATTTT. Translated, it gives CASSSLGGTKRAQYF. The genes are TRBV5-1 and TRBJ2-3; a weak D match, TRBD2 (7 bases). Germline lookup yields CDR1 SGHRS and CDR2 YFSETQ. V dropped 3 bases and J dropped 10 bases, with 21 bases sitting between them. This CDR3 spans 15 amino acids.

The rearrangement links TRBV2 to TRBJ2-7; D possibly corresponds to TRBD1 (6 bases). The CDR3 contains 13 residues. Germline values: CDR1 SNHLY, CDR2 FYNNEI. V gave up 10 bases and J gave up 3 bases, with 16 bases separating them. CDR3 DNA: TGTGCCACCGCAAAACAGGGAATCTACGAGCAGTACTTC. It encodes CATAKQGIYEQYF.

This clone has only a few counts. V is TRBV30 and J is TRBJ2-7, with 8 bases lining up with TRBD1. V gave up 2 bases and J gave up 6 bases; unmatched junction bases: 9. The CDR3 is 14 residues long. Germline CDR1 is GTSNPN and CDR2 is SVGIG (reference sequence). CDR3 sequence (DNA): TGTGCCTGGAGTAAAGGACAGGGTACGGTCGAGCAGTACTTC. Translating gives CAWSKGQGTVEQYF.

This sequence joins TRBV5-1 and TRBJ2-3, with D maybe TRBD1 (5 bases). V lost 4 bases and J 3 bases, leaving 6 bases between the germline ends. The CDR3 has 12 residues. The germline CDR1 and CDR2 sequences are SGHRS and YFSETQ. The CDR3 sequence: CASSGATDTQYF. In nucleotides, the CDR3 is TGCGCCAGCAGCGGGGCTACAGATACGCAGTATTTT.

The CDR3 DNA reads as TGTGCCAGCAGCTTAGGAGGGACAGGAACCTACGAGCAGTACTTC. This encodes CASSLGGTGTYEQYF. J is TRBJ2-7 and V is TRBV11-3; 8 bases match TRBD1. Germline V gene lookup returns CDR1 SGHNT and CDR2 YENEEA. The J segment lost 2 bases and the V segment lost 1 base, leaving 4 bases of the junction unmatched. The CDR3 loop spans 15 amino acids.

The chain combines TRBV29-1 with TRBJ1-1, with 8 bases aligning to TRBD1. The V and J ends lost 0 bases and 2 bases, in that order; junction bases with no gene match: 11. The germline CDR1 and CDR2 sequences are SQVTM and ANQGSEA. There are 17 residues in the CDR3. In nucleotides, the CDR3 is TGCAGCGTTGAAGATCCGCTCAGGGGGCGGCGAAACACTGAAGCTTTCTTT. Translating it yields CSVEDPLRGRRNTEAFF.

The CDR3 reads CASSAGFLYGYTF. DNA for the CDR3: TGTGCCAGTAGTGCGGGATTTCTCTATGGCTACACCTTC. The chain carries TRBV19 and TRBJ1-2; D is unresolved. Looked up from germline, CDR1 is LNHDA and CDR2 is SQIVND (reference sequence). The V and J ends lost 5 bases and 4 bases respectively, with 11 bases between them. The CDR3 is 13 residues long.

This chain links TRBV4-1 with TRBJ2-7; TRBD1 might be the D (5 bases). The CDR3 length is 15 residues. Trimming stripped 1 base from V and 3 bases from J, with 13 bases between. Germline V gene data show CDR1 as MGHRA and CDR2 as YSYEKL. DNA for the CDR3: TGCGCCAGCAGCCAAGGCAGGGCCGGTGGCTACGAGCAGTACTTC. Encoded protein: CASSQGRAGGYEQYF.

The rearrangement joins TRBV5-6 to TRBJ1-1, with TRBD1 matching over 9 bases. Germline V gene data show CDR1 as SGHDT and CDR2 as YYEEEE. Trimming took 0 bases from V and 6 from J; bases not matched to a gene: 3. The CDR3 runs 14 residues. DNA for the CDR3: TGTGCCAGCAGCTTGGTCGGGACAGGGCCTGAAGCTTTCTTT. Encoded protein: CASSLVGTGPEAFF. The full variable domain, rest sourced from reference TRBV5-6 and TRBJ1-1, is DAGVTQSPTHLIKTRGQQVTLRCSPKSGHDTVSWYQQALGQGPQFIFQYYEEEERQRGNFPDRFSGHQFPNYSSELNVNALLLGDSALYLCASSLVGTGPEAFFGQGTRLTVV.

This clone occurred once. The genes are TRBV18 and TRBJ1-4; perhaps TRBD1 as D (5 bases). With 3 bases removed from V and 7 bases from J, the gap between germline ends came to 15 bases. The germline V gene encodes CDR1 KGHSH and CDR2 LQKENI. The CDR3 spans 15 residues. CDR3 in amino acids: CASSPGTSMGEKLFF. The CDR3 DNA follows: TGTGCCAGCTCACCCGGGACTTCAATGGGTGAAAAACTGTTTTTT.

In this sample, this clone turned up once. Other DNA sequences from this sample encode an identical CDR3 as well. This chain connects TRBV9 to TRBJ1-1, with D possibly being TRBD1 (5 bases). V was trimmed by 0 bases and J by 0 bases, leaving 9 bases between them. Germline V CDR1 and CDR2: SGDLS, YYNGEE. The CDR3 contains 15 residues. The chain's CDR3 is CASSVAGGMNTEAFF. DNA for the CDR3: TGTGCCAGCAGCGTAGCTGGGGGGATGAACACTGAAGCTTTCTTT.

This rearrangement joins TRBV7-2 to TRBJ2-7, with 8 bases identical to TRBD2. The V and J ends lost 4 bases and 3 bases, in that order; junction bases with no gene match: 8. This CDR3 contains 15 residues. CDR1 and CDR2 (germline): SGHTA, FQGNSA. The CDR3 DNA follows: TGTGCCAGCAGCTCCGATAGCGGGAACCTCTACGAGCAGTACTTC. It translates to CASSSDSGNLYEQYF.

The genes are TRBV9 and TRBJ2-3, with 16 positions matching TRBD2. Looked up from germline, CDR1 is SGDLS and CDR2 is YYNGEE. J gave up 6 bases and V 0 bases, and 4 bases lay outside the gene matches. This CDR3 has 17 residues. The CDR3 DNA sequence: TGTGCCAGCAGCGTAGGGGGACTAGCGGGAGGGCTTGATACGCAGTATTTT. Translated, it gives CASSVGGLAGGLDTQYF.

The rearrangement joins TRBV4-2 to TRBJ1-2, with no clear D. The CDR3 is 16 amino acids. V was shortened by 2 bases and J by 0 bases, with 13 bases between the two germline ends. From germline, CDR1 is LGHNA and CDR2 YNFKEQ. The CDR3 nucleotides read TGTGCCAGCAGCCAATTATCCGAGCTAGCTAACTATGGCTACACCTTC. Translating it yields CASSQLSELANYGYTF.

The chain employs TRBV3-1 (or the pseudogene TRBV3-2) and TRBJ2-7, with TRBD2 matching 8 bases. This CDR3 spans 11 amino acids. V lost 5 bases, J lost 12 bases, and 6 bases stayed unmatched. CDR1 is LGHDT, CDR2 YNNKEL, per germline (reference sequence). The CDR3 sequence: CASSNGGGTYF. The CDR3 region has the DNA TGTGCCAGCAGCAACGGGGGGGGAACGTACTTC.

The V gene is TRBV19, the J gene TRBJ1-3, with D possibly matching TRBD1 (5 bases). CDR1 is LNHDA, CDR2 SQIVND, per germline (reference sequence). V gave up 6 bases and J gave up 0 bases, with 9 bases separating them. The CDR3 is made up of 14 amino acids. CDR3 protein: CASRVQDSGNTIYF. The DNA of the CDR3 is TGTGCCAGTAGGGTACAGGACTCTGGAAACACCATATATTTT.

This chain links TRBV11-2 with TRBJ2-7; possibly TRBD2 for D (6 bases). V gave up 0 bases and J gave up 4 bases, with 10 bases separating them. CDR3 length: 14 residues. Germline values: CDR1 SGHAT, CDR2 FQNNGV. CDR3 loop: CASSLDGRGYEQYF. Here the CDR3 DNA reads TGTGCCAGCAGCTTAGATGGCCGGGGGTACGAGCAGTACTTC.

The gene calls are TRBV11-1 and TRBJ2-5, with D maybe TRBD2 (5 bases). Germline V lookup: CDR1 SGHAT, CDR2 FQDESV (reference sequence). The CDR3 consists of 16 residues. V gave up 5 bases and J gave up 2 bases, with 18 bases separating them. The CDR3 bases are TGTGCCAGCAGCCCGGACTCCAAAGCGATACAAGAGACCCAGTACTTC. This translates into CASSPDSKAIQETQYF. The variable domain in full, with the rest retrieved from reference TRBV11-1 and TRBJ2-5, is EAEVAQSPRYKITEKSQAVAFWCDPISGHATLYWYRQILGQGPELLVQFQDESVVDDSQLPKDRFSAERLKGVDSTLKIQPAELGDSAMYLCASSPDSKAIQETQYFGPGTRLLVL.

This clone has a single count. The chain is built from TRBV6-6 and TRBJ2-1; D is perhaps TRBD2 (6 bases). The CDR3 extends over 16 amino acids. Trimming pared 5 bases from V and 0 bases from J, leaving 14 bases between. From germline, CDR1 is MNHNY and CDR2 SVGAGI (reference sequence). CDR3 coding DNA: TGTGCCAGCAGTCGAGGACGGACTATCTCCTACAATGAGCAGTTCTTC. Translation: CASSRGRTISYNEQFF.

CDR3 DNA sequence: TGCGCCAGCAGCTTGGTTCCGTATCTAGATACGCAGTATTTT. Its translation is CASSLVPYLDTQYF. The chain couples TRBV5-1 to TRBJ2-3, with D hard to call. Germline CDR1 reads SGHRS; CDR2 reads YFSETQ. Trimming cost V 0 bases and J 5 bases, with 10 bases left between them. The CDR3 is 14 amino acids.

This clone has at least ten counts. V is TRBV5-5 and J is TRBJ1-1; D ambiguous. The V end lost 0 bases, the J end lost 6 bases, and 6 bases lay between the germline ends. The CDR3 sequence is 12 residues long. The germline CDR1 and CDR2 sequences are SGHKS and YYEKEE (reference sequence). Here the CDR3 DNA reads TGTGCCAGCAGCTTGGAGGGAGCTGAAGCTTTCTTT. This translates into CASSLEGAEAFF. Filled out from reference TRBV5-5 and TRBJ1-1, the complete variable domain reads DAGVTQSPTHLIKTRGQQVTLRCSPISGHKSVSWYQQVLGQGPQFIFQYYEKEERGRGNFPDRFSARQFPNYSSELNVNALLLGDSALYLCASSLEGAEAFFGQGTRLTVV.

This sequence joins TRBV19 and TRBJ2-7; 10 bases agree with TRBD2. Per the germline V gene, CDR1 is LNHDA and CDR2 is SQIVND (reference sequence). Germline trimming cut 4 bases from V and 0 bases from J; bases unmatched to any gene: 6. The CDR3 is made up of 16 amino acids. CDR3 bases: TGTGCCAGTAGTAGGAAAAGCGGGAGGGCCTCCTACGAGCAGTACTTC. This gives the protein CASSRKSGRASYEQYF. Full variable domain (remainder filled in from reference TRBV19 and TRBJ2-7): DGGITQSPKYLFRKEGQNVTLSCEQNLNHDAMYWYRQDPGQGLRLIYYSQIVNDFQKGDIAEGYSVSREKKESFPLTVTSAQKNPTAFYLCASSRKSGRASYEQYFGPGTRLTVT.

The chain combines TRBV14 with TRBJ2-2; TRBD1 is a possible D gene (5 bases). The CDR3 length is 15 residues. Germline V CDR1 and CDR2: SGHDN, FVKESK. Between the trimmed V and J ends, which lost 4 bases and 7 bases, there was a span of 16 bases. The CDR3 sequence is CASSPSAGFGGELFF. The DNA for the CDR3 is TGTGCCAGCAGCCCCTCGGCAGGGTTTGGCGGGGAGCTGTTTTTT.

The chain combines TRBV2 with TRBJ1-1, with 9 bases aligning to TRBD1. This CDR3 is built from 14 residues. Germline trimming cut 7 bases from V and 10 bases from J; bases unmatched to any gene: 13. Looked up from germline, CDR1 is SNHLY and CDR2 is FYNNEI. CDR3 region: CASMMDRGGRRAFF. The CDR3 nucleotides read TGTGCCAGCATGATGGACAGGGGAGGTCGTAGAGCTTTCTTT.

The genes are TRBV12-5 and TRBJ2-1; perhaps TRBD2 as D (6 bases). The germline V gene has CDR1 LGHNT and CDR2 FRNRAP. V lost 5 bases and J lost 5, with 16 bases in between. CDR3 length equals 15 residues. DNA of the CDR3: TGTGCTAGTGGTACCGGGACTCCTCATAACAATGAGCAGTTCTTC. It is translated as CASGTGTPHNNEQFF. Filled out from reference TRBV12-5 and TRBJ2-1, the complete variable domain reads DARVTQTPRHKVTEMGQEVTMRCQPILGHNTVFWYRQTMMQGLELLAYFRNRAPLDDSGMPKDRFSAEMPDATLATLKIQPSEPRDSAVYFCASGTGTPHNNEQFFGPGTRLTVL.